This T cell receptor beta chain was captured by sequencing in a study of post-analysis software for immune sequencing data. About the research overall: The courses of disease that were included comprised relapsing-remitting, secondary progressive and progressive-relapsing multiple sclerosis.

Study-level findings and limits: Relative to controls, patients with multiple sclerosis showed significantly lower normalized Chao1 diversity. Patients used several TRBV segments, including TRBV5-6, TRBV5-1 and TRBV20-1, more often than controls.

Unique molecular identifiers featured in each of the TCR beta cDNA libraries. TCRdb re-called the PCR reads through MiXCR, storing one row per CDR3 protein. Of a few hundred thousand distinct CDR3 sequences listed, 30% to 45% are singletons. There are 14 residues in the CDR3. CDR1 is SNHLY, CDR2 FYNNEI, per germline. Trimming removed 6 bases at V and 0 bases at J, with 9 bases between. This clonotype was seen ten or more times. The antigen is unknown. This sequence joins TRBV2 and TRBJ2-1; a possible D gene is TRBD2 (6 bases). The sequence derives from a girl aged 10 to 17 with multiple sclerosis. The sequencing input was blood. The CDR3 reads CASSWGGSYNEQFF. Here the CDR3 DNA reads TGTGCCAGCAGCTGGGGAGGCTCCTACAATGAGCAGTTCTTC.